Each of the 29 T cell receptor beta chains below was sequenced from the same sample in a study of T cells after posttransplantation cyclophosphamide. A marrow graft followed busulfan-fludarabine conditioning, with cyclophosphamide on days +3 and +4. Assay used: immunoSEQ multiplex PCR; TCRdb lists only in-frame clones, some missing. Among 6,000 to 7,000 clones, about 92% were seen once, and the ten largest hold about 12%. The sequences come from PBMCs, collected approximately 1,500 days after allogeneic stem cell transplant with posttransplant cyclophosphamide. The source of these receptors is a female patient aged 50-65 years who received an allogeneic stem cell transplant from a related donor, was CMV-positive, and had no GVHD. Certain T cells may be donor cells from the graft.

The genes are TRBV11-3 and TRBJ2-5; D might be TRBD2 (6 bases). Trimming stripped 5 bases from V and 4 bases from J, with 17 bases between. The germline V gene has CDR1 SGHNT and CDR2 YENEEA. CDR3 length: 15 residues. DNA of the CDR3: TGTGCCAGCAGCCTGGGGGGTACGCATGGAGAGACCCAGTACTTC. Its translation is CASSLGGTHGETQYF.

This rearrangement joins TRBV2 to TRBJ2-5; TRBD1 agrees at 11 bases. The CDR3 contains 14 residues. J was trimmed by 4 bases and V by 7 bases; bases with no gene match: 5. The V gene's germline CDR1 is SNHLY and CDR2 FYNNEI. CDR3 sequence (DNA): TGTGCCAGCATTAGGACAGGGGGCCTAGAGACCCAGTACTTC. Protein sequence: CASIRTGGLETQYF.

The chain combines TRBV6-6 with TRBJ2-5; D is possibly TRBD1 (6 bases). Between the trimmed V and J ends, which lost 6 bases and 0 bases, there was a span of 14 bases. CDR3 length: 15 amino acids. CDR1 MNHNY and CDR2 SVGAGI come from the germline V gene (reference sequence). This CDR3 reads CASSYDGQYQETQYF. The CDR3 region has the DNA TGTGCCAGCAGCTACGATGGACAGTACCAAGAGACCCAGTACTTC.

The chain employs TRBV29-1 and TRBJ2-1; a possible D gene is TRBD2 (5 bases). Germline V CDR1 and CDR2: SQVTM, ANQGSEA. CDR3 length: 15 amino acids. With 5 bases removed from V and 7 bases from J, the gap between germline ends came to 21 bases. The CDR3 region is CSVLGEGGPTNEQFF. The CDR3 DNA reads as TGCAGCGTTCTGGGCGAGGGCGGACCGACAAATGAGCAGTTCTTC.

The genes are TRBV29-1 and TRBJ1-2; 7 positions agree with TRBD1. This CDR3 is 12 amino acids long. J gave up 3 bases and V 5 bases, and 3 bases lay outside the gene matches. Per germline, CDR1 SQVTM and CDR2 ANQGSEA. The CDR3 region is CSVQGVDYGYTF. In nucleotides, the CDR3 is TGCAGCGTTCAGGGGGTTGACTATGGCTACACCTTC.

This clone was recorded only once. This sequence joins TRBV12-5 and TRBJ2-1, with TRBD2 matching 9 bases. With V trimmed by 2 bases and J by 2 bases, 16 bases remained unmatched. CDR1 LGHNT and CDR2 FRNRAP come from the germline V gene. There are 20 residues in the CDR3. The CDR3 DNA is TGTGCTAGTGGTTTGAGTTCGGGACTAGCACCTAGTCGGACCTACAATGAGCAGTTCTTC. It translates to CASGLSSGLAPSRTYNEQFF.

The V call is TRBV15, the J call TRBJ2-1; 15 nucleotides match TRBD2. V lost 3 bases to trimming and J lost 10 bases; unmatched junction nucleotides: 4. Germline lookup yields CDR1 LNHNV and CDR2 YYDKDF (reference sequence). The CDR3 has 15 residues. The CDR3 DNA reads TGTGCCACCAGCAGGGATGGGACTAGCGGGAGGGAGCAGTTCTTC. As protein: CATSRDGTSGREQFF. The variable domain in full, completed from reference TRBV15 and TRBJ2-1, reads DAMVIQNPRYQVTQFGKPVTLSCSQTLNHNVMYWYQQKSSQAPKLLFHYYDKDFNNEADTPDNFQSRRPNTSFCFLDIRSPGLGDTAMYLCATSRDGTSGREQFFGPGTRLTVL.

The chain recombines TRBV2 with TRBJ2-1; 9 bases are shared with TRBD2. Trimming took 7 bases from V and 4 from J; bases not matched to a gene: 2. This CDR3 region has 13 residues. CDR1 and CDR2 from the germline V gene are SNHLY and FYNNEI. CDR3: CASISGSYNEQFF. CDR3 coding DNA: TGTGCCAGCATTAGCGGGAGTTACAATGAGCAGTTCTTC. Complete variable domain (other parts from reference TRBV2 and TRBJ2-1): EPEVTQTPSHQVTQMGQEVILRCVPISNHLYFYWYRQILGQKVEFLVSFYNNEISEKSEIFDDQFSVERPDGSNFTLKIRSTKLEDSAMYFCASISGSYNEQFFGPGTRLTVL.

Concerning this clone: Different DNA sequences within this sample yield the same CDR3. The chain joins TRBV5-4 to TRBJ2-2, with 10 bases aligning to TRBD2. The CDR3 is 16 amino acids. The germline V gene has CDR1 SGHNT and CDR2 YYREEE (reference sequence). The junction had 7 bases not matched to a gene; V was cut back by 8 bases and J by 0 bases. The CDR3 protein is CASSRSGRTNTGELFF. The CDR3 DNA reads TGTGCCAGTAGTCGTAGCGGGAGGACGAACACCGGGGAGCTGTTTTTT.

The genes are TRBV9 and TRBJ1-4, with 10 nucleotides matching TRBD1. The germline V gene has CDR1 SGDLS and CDR2 YYNGEE. The J segment lost 5 bases and the V segment lost 4 bases, leaving 5 bases of the junction unmatched. The CDR3 length is 15 residues. The CDR3 loop reads CASSFRGQGNEKLFF. The CDR3 nucleotides are TGTGCCAGCAGCTTTAGGGGACAGGGGAATGAAAAACTGTTTTTT.

The chain links TRBV4-2 to TRBJ2-1; TRBD2 aligns across 9 bases. J gave up 9 bases and V 4 bases, and 10 bases lay outside the gene matches. The CDR3 covers 15 residues. CDR1 is LGHNA, CDR2 YNFKEQ, per germline. The CDR3 spells CASSPSGSGRFEQFF. In nucleotides, the CDR3 is TGTGCCAGCAGCCCCAGCGGAAGCGGGAGGTTTGAGCAGTTCTTC.

The chain links TRBV23-1 to TRBJ2-1, with TRBD2 matching over 10 bases. TRBV23-1 is reported as an ORF; its role is uncertain. Trimming took 0 bases from V and 6 from J; bases not matched to a gene: 5. The CDR3 runs to 16 residues. The CDR3 is CASSQSGASGSNEQFF. CDR3 DNA: TGCGCCAGCAGTCAATCAGGGGCTAGCGGGAGCAATGAGCAGTTCTTC.

The chain carries TRBV10-3 and TRBJ1-5, with D unclear. Per germline, CDR1 ENHRY and CDR2 SYGVKD. The CDR3 runs 15 residues. V lost 1 base to trimming and J lost 3 bases, with 10 bases between them. The CDR3 DNA follows: TGTGCCATCAGTGAGTTTAGTGAAGACAATCAGCCCCAGCATTTT. The encoded protein is CAISEFSEDNQPQHF.

J is TRBJ1-5 and V is TRBV28, with TRBD1 matching 9 bases. V lost 7 bases, J lost 2 bases, and 18 bases stayed unmatched. The CDR3 is 19 residues long. Looked up from germline, CDR1 is MDHEN and CDR2 is SYDVKM. For the CDR3, the DNA is TGTGCCAGCACTGCGGCGGGACAGGGAGCCTCTAGTCGCAATCAGCCCCAGCATTTT. It codes for CASTAAGQGASSRNQPQHF.

V usage is TRBV27 and J usage is TRBJ2-3; TRBD2 matches at 12 bases. The CDR3 consists of 15 residues. Germline lookup yields CDR1 MNHEY and CDR2 SMNVEV (reference sequence). V lost 6 bases and J lost 3; bases outside the gene matches: 4. The CDR3 reads CASSRGTSGTDTQYF. The DNA of the CDR3 is TGTGCCAGCAGCCGAGGGACTAGCGGGACAGATACGCAGTATTTT.

The CDR3 sequence: CASSFSDSSQGKLFF. The CDR3 bases are TGCGCCAGCAGCTTTTCTGACTCTTCCCAAGGAAAACTGTTTTTT. The V and J genes are TRBV5-1 and TRBJ1-4; D is unresolved. This CDR3 is 15 amino acids long. Trimming left V 2 bases short and J 10 bases short, with 18 bases between. Germline V gives CDR1 SGHRS, CDR2 YFSETQ. The full variable domain, with the rest looked up from reference TRBV5-1 and TRBJ1-4, is KAGVTQTPRYLIKTRGQQVTLSCSPISGHRSVSWYQQTPGQGLQFLFEYFSETQRNKGNFPGRFSGRQFSNSRSEMNVSTLELGDSALYLCASSFSDSSQGKLFFGSGTQLSVL.

The chain joins TRBV10-3 to TRBJ1-5; D is unresolved. Germline V gives CDR1 ENHRY, CDR2 SYGVKD. The ends were cut back, 1 base at V and 5 bases at J, with 12 bases in the middle. The CDR3 extends over 15 amino acids. The CDR3 DNA follows: TGTGCCATCAGTGAGTTGAGAGGGATCGATCAGCCCCAGCATTTT. Translating it yields CAISELRGIDQPQHF.

V is TRBV7-3 and J is TRBJ2-7, with 11 bases that match TRBD2. Germline trimming cut 1 base from V and 3 bases from J; bases unmatched to any gene: 2. The CDR3 runs 15 residues. CDR1 is SGHTA, CDR2 FQGTGA, per germline. CDR3 amino acids: CASSLRLAGIYEQYF. CDR3 bases: TGTGCCAGCAGCTTAAGACTAGCGGGAATCTACGAGCAGTACTTC.

CDR3 nucleotide sequence: TGTGCCAGCAGCGAGGGCTATGGCTACACCTTC. Its protein is CASSEGYGYTF. The chain carries TRBV4-2 and TRBJ1-2, with D uncertain. Looked up from germline, CDR1 is LGHNA and CDR2 is YNFKEQ. The CDR3 loop spans 11 amino acids. V lost 5 bases to trimming and J lost 4 bases, with 5 bases between them.

The J gene is TRBJ1-1, the V gene TRBV18; the D gene is possibly TRBD1 (6 bases). The V end lost 0 bases, the J end lost 7 bases, and 9 bases lay between the germline ends. Germline CDR1 is KGHSH and CDR2 is LQKENI. The CDR3 is 13 residues long. This chain's CDR3 is CASSPPGQYEAFF. The DNA of the CDR3 is TGTGCCAGCTCACCACCAGGACAGTATGAAGCTTTCTTT. Drawing the rest from reference TRBV18 and TRBJ1-1, the complete variable domain is NAGVMQNPRHLVRRRGQEARLRCSPMKGHSHVYWYRQLPEEGLKFMVYLQKENIIDESGMPKERFSAEFPKEGPSILRIQQVVRGDSAAYFCASSPPGQYEAFFGQGTRLTVV.

The chain has TRBV27 and TRBJ2-1, with 11 bases aligning to TRBD2. Trimming at V came to 6 bases and at J to 5 bases, leaving 12 bases not matched to a gene. The CDR3 covers 17 residues. Germline CDR1 MNHEY, CDR2 SMNVEV (reference sequence). The CDR3 nucleotides are TGTGCCAGCAGCCTTCGGCTCACTAGCGGGGGAAACAATGAGCAGTTCTTC. It is translated as CASSLRLTSGGNNEQFF.

V and J are TRBV9 and TRBJ2-7; the match to TRBD1 covers 7 bases. The J segment lost 2 bases and the V segment lost 0 bases, leaving 2 bases of the junction unmatched. The CDR3 is made up of 14 amino acids. From germline, CDR1 is SGDLS and CDR2 YYNGEE. CDR3 amino acids: CASSVGDRAYEQYF. For the CDR3, the DNA is TGTGCCAGCAGCGTAGGTGACAGGGCCTACGAGCAGTACTTC.

Concerning this clone: A read error may account for a junction end that differs from germline. This rearrangement joins TRBV27 to TRBJ1-5, with D possibly being TRBD1 (5 bases). The CDR3 has 15 amino acids. Germline V gene sequence: CDR1 MNHEY, CDR2 SMNVEV (reference sequence). CDR3 residues: CASSSSKGWHQPRHF. The CDR3, as DNA: TGTGCCAGCAGTAGTTCGAAGGGGTGGCATCAGCCCCGGCATTTT.

The chain employs TRBV5-1 and TRBJ2-7, with 8 bases that match TRBD1. This CDR3 contains 21 residues. Trimming cost V 2 bases and J 1 base; bases outside gene matches: 23. Germline CDR1 reads SGHRS; CDR2 reads YFSETQ. The CDR3 protein is CASSLRPSVGISTGVSYEQYF. In DNA, the CDR3 is TGCGCCAGCAGCTTAAGGCCCTCCGTCGGGATCTCGACAGGGGTTTCCTACGAGCAGTACTTC.

This clone was seen a single time. This chain uses TRBV7-3 with TRBJ1-2; TRBD1 agrees at 9 bases. CDR3 length: 13 amino acids. V dropped 5 bases and J dropped 8; count of bases not matched to a gene: 6. Germline values: CDR1 SGHTA, CDR2 FQGTGA. For the CDR3, the DNA is TGTGCCAGCAGCCTACGACAGGGGGGAGGCTACACCTTC. As protein: CASSLRQGGGYTF.

This clone appeared a few times. This rearrangement joins TRBV12-5 to TRBJ1-3; the D is unclear. V dropped 5 bases and J dropped 8 bases, with 10 bases sitting between them. Germline V CDR1 and CDR2: LGHNT, FRNRAP. The CDR3 consists of 12 residues. In nucleotides, the CDR3 is TGTGCTAGTGGTCTCTCCCGGGACACCATATATTTT. This codes for CASGLSRDTIYF.

The chain links TRBV28 to TRBJ2-1, with 7 bases that match TRBD2. Germline V gene lookup returns CDR1 MDHEN and CDR2 SYDVKM. The V gene end was trimmed by 4 bases and the J gene end by 3 bases; junction bases not matched to a gene: 9. The CDR3 consists of 16 residues. CDR3 nucleotides: TGTGCCAGCAGTTCGAATCTGGCGGGGGACTACAATGAGCAGTTCTTC. Protein: CASSSNLAGDYNEQFF.

In DNA form, the CDR3 reads TGCGCCAGCAGCTTGGCGTACAGGGAGGAAGCTTTCTTT. Its protein product is CASSLAYREEAFF. The chain is built from TRBV5-1 and TRBJ1-1; a possible D gene is TRBD1 (6 bases). The CDR3 runs to 13 residues. Trimming shortened V by 0 bases and J by 8 bases, and 11 bases separated the two germline ends. In germline, CDR1 is SGHRS, CDR2 YFSETQ.

The chain is built from TRBV4-2 and TRBJ2-2, with a possible D match to TRBD2 (6 bases). With 4 bases removed from V and 0 bases from J, the gap between germline ends came to 15 bases. The germline CDR1 and CDR2 sequences are LGHNA and YNFKEQ. The CDR3 is 17 residues long. The CDR3 here is CASSPEAGATNTGELFF. The DNA of the CDR3 is TGTGCCAGCAGCCCCGAAGCGGGTGCGACGAACACCGGGGAGCTGTTTTTT.